Only a few counts were recorded for the clone carrying this T cell receptor (beta chain). What it binds is unknown. This sample was taken from a study of T cell repertoires in cytomegalovirus infection. For the study at large: CMV infection plus the matching HLA type was flagged by public TCR beta signatures.

From the reads, TCRdb called clonotypes with MiXCR, one entry per CDR3 protein. The sample lists hundreds of thousands of distinct CDR3 sequences; about 33% were seen once. There are 14 residues in the CDR3. Trimming shortened V by 6 bases and J by 2 bases, and 12 bases separated the two germline ends. The sequence derives from a human donor in good health (CMV status not recorded). Some clones in this sample may be carry-over from other donors' samples. This chain connects TRBV12-3 or TRBV12-4 to TRBJ2-3, with D maybe TRBD1 (6 bases). This material consisted of cultured CD8+ T cells from PBMCs, taken from culture after CMV antigen stimulation. The chain's CDR3 is CASRTGGDTDTQYF. For the CDR3, the DNA is TGTGCCAGCAGGACAGGTGGGGACACAGATACGCAGTATTTT.